This TCR beta chain was captured by sequencing in a study of T cells expressing NK-cell markers. Following a re-call of the 5' RACE reads, TCRdb has one entry per CDR3 protein and lacks DNA. This repertoire includes about 540,000 distinct CDR3 sequences. Germline assignment: CDR1 MNHNY and CDR2 SVGAGI (reference sequence). This CDR3 spans 13 amino acids. This receptor was obtained from a man aged 18 to 29 in good health. The material sequenced was blood T cells: a sorted CD56 or NKG2C T cell subset, CD4+ or CD8+ T cells, or bulk PBMC T cells (not recorded which). The chain has TRBV6-6 and TRBJ2-2. The CDR3 protein is CASSGSTTGELFF.